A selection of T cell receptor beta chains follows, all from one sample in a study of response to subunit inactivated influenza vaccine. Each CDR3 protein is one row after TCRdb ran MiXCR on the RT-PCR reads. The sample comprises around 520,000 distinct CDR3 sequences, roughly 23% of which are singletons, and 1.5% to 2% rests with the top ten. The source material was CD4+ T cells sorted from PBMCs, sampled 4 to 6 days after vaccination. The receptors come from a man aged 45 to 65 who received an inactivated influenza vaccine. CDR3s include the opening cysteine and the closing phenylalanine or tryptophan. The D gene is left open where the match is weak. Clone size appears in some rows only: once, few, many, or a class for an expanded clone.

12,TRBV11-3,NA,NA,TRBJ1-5,CASSFLAWPQHF,TGTGCCAGCAGCTTTCTGGCCTGGCCCCAGCATTTT
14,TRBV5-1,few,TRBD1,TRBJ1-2,CASSPGTGIYGYTF,TGCGCCAGCAGCCCCGGGACAGGCATTTATGGCTACACCTTC
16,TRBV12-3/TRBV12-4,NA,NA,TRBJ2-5,CASTLGSGRSQETQYF,TGTGCCAGCACCTTAGGCTCGGGACGTAGCCAAGAGACCCAGTACTTC
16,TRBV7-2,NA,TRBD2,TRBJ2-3,CASSSHREGLGGTQYF,TGTGCCAGCAGCTCACATCGGGAGGGCCTAGGGGGTACGCAGTATTTT
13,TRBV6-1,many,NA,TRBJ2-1,CASSSQGRNEQFF,TGTGCCAGCAGTAGCCAGGGACGTAATGAGCAGTTCTTC
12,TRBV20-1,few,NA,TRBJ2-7,CSASRREKEQYF,TGCAGTGCTAGTCGAAGGGAAAAGGAGCAGTACTTC
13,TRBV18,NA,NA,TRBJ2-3,CASSPGEEYTQYF,TGTGCCAGCTCACCCGGAGAGGAGTATACGCAGTATTTT
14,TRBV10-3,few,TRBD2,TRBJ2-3,CATATSGGEDTQYF,TGTGCCACCGCGACTAGCGGGGGGGAAGATACGCAGTATTTT
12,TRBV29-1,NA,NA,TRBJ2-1,CSVEDWPNEQFF,TGCAGCGTTGAAGATTGGCCTAATGAGCAGTTCTTC
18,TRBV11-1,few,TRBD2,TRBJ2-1,CASWTSGTPLPNYNEQFF,TGTGCCAGCTGGACTAGCGGGACTCCCTTGCCTAACTACAATGAGCAGTTCTTC
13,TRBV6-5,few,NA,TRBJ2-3,CASSSPRTDTQYF,TGTGCCAGCAGTTCTCCGCGCACAGATACGCAGTATTTT
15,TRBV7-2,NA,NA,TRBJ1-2,CASSLDRGPYYGYTF,TGTGCCAGCAGCTTAGATAGGGGTCCGTACTATGGCTACACCTTC
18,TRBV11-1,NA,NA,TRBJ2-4,CASSLAGGTLVAKNIQYF,TGTGCCAGCAGCTTAGCAGGGGGGACGTTAGTAGCCAAAAACATTCAGTACTTC
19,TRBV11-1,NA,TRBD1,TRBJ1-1,CASSPGGQGLMLMNTEAFF,TGTGCCAGCAGCCCCGGAGGACAGGGACTAATGCTTATGAACACTGAAGCTTTCTTT
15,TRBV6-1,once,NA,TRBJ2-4,CASSEKGGGPGIQYF,TGTGCCAGCAGTGAGAAGGGTGGAGGGCCCGGAATTCAGTACTTC
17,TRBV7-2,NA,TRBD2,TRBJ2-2,CASSLASGGANTGELFF,TGTGCCAGCAGCTTAGCTAGCGGGGGGGCGAACACCGGGGAGCTGTTTTTT
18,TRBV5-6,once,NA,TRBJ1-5,CASSLLRGTGSINQPQHF,TGTGCCAGCAGCTTGTTACGCGGAACAGGGAGTATCAATCAGCCCCAGCATTTT
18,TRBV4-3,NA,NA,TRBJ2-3,CASSQAPLGRDRTDTQYF,TGCGCCAGCAGCCAAGCCCCTTTGGGCAGGGACCGCACAGATACGCAGTATTTT
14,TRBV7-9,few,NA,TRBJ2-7,CASIQQGNSYEQYF,TGTGCCAGCATCCAACAGGGTAACTCCTACGAGCAGTACTTC
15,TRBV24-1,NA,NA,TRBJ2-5,CATSDKQRPQETQYF,TGTGCCACCAGTGATAAACAGAGGCCTCAAGAGACCCAGTACTTC
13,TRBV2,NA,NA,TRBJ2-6,CASANGGANVLTF,TGTGCCAGCGCTAACGGTGGGGCCAACGTCCTGACTTTC
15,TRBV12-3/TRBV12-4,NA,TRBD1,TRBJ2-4,CASSSPGQGQNIQYF,TGTGCCAGCAGTTCCCCGGGACAGGGGCAAAACATTCAGTACTTC
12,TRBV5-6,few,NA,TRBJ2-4,CASSLSPNIQYF,TGTGCCAGCAGCTTGTCCCCAAACATTCAGTACTTC
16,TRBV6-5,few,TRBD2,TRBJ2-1,CASSFASGSSYNEQFF,TGTGCCAGCAGTTTTGCCAGCGGGAGCTCCTACAATGAGCAGTTCTTC
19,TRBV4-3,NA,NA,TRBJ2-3,CASSQALRDGRASTDTQYF,TGCGCCAGCAGCCAAGCGCTCCGGGACGGCCGTGCTAGCACAGATACGCAGTATTTT
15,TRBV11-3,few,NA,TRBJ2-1,CASSLGGAGDNEQFF,TGTGCCAGCAGCTTAGGGGGTGCAGGGGACAATGAGCAGTTCTTC
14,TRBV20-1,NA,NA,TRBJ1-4,CSATLQGLNEKLFF,TGCAGTGCTACCTTACAGGGACTAAATGAAAAACTGTTTTTT
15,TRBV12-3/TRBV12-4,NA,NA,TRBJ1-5,CASSPGTLSNQPQHF,TGTGCCAGCAGCCCCGGGACACTTAGCAATCAGCCCCAGCATTTT
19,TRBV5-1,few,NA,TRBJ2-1,CASSLALATPDAGYNEQFF,TGCGCCAGCAGCTTGGCGCTAGCGACCCCCGACGCGGGGTACAATGAGCAGTTCTTC
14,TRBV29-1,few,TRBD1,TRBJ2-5,CSVNRGRGGETQYF,TGCAGCGTTAACAGGGGGCGCGGAGGGGAGACCCAGTACTTC
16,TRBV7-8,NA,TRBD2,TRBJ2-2,CASSSTSGRYTGELFF,TGTGCCAGCAGCTCGACTAGCGGGAGATATACCGGGGAGCTGTTTTTT